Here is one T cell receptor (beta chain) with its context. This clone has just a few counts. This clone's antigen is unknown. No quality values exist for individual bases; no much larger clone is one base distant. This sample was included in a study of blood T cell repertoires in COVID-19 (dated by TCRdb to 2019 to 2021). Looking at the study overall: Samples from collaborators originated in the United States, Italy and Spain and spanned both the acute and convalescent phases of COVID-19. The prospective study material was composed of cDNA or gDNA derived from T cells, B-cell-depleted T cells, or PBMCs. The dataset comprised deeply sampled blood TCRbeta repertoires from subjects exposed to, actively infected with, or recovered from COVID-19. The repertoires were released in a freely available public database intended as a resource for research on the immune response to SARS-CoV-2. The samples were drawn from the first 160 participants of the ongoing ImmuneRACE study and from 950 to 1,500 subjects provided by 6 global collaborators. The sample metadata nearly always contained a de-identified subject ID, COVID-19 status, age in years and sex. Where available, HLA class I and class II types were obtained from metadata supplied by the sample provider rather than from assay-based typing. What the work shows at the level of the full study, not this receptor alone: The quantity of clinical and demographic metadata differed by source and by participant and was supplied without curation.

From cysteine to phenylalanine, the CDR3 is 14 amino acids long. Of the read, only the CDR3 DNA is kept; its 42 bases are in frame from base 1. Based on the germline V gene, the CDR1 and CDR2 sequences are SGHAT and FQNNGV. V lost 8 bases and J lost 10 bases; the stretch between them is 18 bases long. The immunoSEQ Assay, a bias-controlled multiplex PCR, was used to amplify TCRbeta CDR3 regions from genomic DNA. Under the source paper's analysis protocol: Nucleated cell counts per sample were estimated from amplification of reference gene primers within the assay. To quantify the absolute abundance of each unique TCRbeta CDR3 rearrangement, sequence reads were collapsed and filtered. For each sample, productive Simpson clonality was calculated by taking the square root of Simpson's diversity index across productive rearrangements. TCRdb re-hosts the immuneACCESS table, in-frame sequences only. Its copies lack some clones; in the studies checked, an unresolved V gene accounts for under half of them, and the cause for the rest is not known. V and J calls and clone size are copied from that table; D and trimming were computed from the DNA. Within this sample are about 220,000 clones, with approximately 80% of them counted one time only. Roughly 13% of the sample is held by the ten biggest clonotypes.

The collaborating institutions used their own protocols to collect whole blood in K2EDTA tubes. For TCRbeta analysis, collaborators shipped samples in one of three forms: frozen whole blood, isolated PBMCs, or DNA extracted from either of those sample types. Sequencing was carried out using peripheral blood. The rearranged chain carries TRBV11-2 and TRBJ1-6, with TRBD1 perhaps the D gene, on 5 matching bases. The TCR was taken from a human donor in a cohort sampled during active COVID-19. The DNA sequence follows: TGTGCCAGCGAACCCGGACACTTAAACTCACCCCTCCACTTT. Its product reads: CASEPGHLNSPLHF.